A single sample gave rise to the 25 T cell receptor beta chains below, sequenced in a study of beta chain features in type 1 diabetes. Sequenced material consisted of expressed TCRB transcripts (all of the isolated RNA was reverse transcribed). Using immunoSEQ multiplex PCR, the repertoire was profiled, and TCRdb retains in-frame clones only, with some absent. The data show about 280,000 clones, about 15% seen once. Overall study results and limits: Moderate but significant shortening of TCRB CDR3s was recorded in all four CD4+ subsets from Type 1 diabetes patients.

Their recognized antigens are unknown. Sequencing was done on a sample of naive CD4+ T cells from blood. Receptors originate from a man younger than 35 with type 1 diabetes.

Notes on this clone: At the DNA level, this CDR3 is encoded by other sequences in the same sample as well. V and J are TRBV28 and TRBJ1-5, with D tentatively TRBD1 (6 bases). The CDR3 loop spans 13 amino acids. Germline V gene sequence: CDR1 MDHEN, CDR2 SYDVKM. Deletions cut 6 bases from V and 4 bases from J, with 10 bases between. For the CDR3, the DNA is TGTGCCAGCAGATCGACAGGTAATCAGCCCCAGCATTTT. This encodes CASRSTGNQPQHF. The variable domain in full, with the rest retrieved from reference TRBV28 and TRBJ1-5, is DVKVTQSSRYLVKRTGEKVFLECVQDMDHENMFWYRQDPGLGLRLIYFSYDVKMKEKGDIPEGYSVSREKKERFSLILESASTNQTSMYLCASRSTGNQPQHFGDGTRLSIL.

The J gene is TRBJ2-7, the V gene TRBV4-2; 9 bases align to TRBD2. V was pared by 0 bases and J by 2 bases, with 8 bases of the junction left unmatched. CDR3 length: 17 residues. Germline values: CDR1 LGHNA, CDR2 YNFKEQ. The CDR3 loop is CASSQDTRIAGAYEQYF. The CDR3 DNA is TGTGCCAGCAGCCAAGATACGCGGATAGCGGGAGCCTACGAGCAGTACTTC.

This clone appeared a few times. The chain carries TRBV29-1 and TRBJ1-1; D is undetermined. There are 11 residues in the CDR3. Trimming shortened V by 8 bases and J by 9 bases, and 16 bases separated the two germline ends. Germline V lookup: CDR1 SQVTM, CDR2 ANQGSEA. The CDR3 nucleotides read TGCAGCCATCTGTGGGGAGGCAAAGCTTTCTTT. Translation gives CSHLWGGKAFF. The whole variable domain, remainder taken from reference TRBV29-1 and TRBJ1-1, is SAVISQKPSRDICQRGTSLTIQCQVDSQVTMMFWYRQQPGQSLTLIATANQGSEATYESGFVIDKFPISRPNLTFSTLTVSNMSPEDSSIYLCSHLWGGKAFFGQGTRLTVV.

This clone was counted between two and nine times. This chain links TRBV7-2 with TRBJ2-5; perhaps TRBD1 as D (6 bases). CDR3 length: 16 residues. Germline V gives CDR1 SGHTA, CDR2 FQGNSA. V lost 4 bases and J lost 4, with 19 bases in between. For the CDR3, the DNA is TGTGCCAGCAGCTATGGGGGCCGTTATCCCCGAGAGACCCAGTACTTC. This encodes CASSYGGRYPRETQYF.

This clone showed up just a few times. The chain recombines TRBV5-1 with TRBJ2-7, with 8 bases lining up with TRBD2. V shed 1 base and J 1 base; nucleotides not matched to a gene: 7. CDR3 length: 16 residues. Germline values: CDR1 SGHRS, CDR2 YFSETQ. CDR3: CASSLSLAGSSYEQYF. CDR3 nucleotide sequence: TGCGCCAGCAGCTTGTCCCTAGCGGGCTCTTCCTACGAGCAGTACTTC.

This clone has a handful of counts. CDR3 in amino acids: CASSRGQAEGGELFF. For the CDR3, the DNA is TGCGCCAGCAGCCGAGGACAGGCCGAAGGCGGGGAGCTGTTTTTT. V gene TRBV4-1 combines with J gene TRBJ2-2, with 7 bases matching TRBD1. With 4 bases clipped from V and 7 bases from J, the junction kept 9 bases outside the gene matches. This CDR3 has 15 amino acids. In germline, CDR1 is MGHRA, CDR2 YSYEKL.

This clone was seen a few times. This rearrangement joins TRBV4-1 to TRBJ2-3, with TRBD2 as a possible D gene (5 bases). V lost 1 base and J lost 3, with 17 bases in between. This CDR3 has 17 residues. Germline V gene data show CDR1 as MGHRA and CDR2 as YSYEKL. The CDR3, as DNA: TGCGCCAGCAGCCAAGGGCCCGCGCTAAGGAGGACAGATACGCAGTATTTT. As protein: CASSQGPALRRTDTQYF.

The chain employs TRBV7-9 and TRBJ1-1; unclear D gene. Trimming took 6 bases from V and 1 from J, leaving 9 bases between them. This CDR3 contains 13 residues. In germline, CDR1 is SEHNR, CDR2 FQNEAQ (reference sequence). This chain's CDR3 is CASRKSGNTEAFF. The CDR3 bases are TGTGCCAGCAGAAAGTCCGGGAACACTGAAGCTTTCTTT.

This clone has just a few counts. The V and J genes are TRBV28 and TRBJ2-1; D possibly corresponds to TRBD2 (7 bases). The V and J ends lost 3 bases and 8 bases respectively, with 20 bases between them. CDR1 is MDHEN, CDR2 SYDVKM, per germline. The CDR3 runs 16 residues. CDR3 sequence reads: CASSFIGGGSSDEQFF. CDR3 in DNA: TGTGCCAGCAGTTTTATAGGGGGGGGTAGTAGCGATGAGCAGTTCTTC. The variable domain in full, completed from reference TRBV28 and TRBJ2-1, reads DVKVTQSSRYLVKRTGEKVFLECVQDMDHENMFWYRQDPGLGLRLIYFSYDVKMKEKGDIPEGYSVSREKKERFSLILESASTNQTSMYLCASSFIGGGSSDEQFFGPGTRLTVL.

This clone was counted a few times. Other nucleotide sequences from this sample produce the same CDR3. CDR3 nucleotides: TGCGCCAGCAGCTTGGGGGCTCAAGAGACCCAGTACTTC. Translation gives CASSLGAQETQYF. This sequence joins TRBV5-1 and TRBJ2-5, with D unresolved. The V gene's germline CDR1 is SGHRS and CDR2 YFSETQ. V lost 0 bases, J lost 2 bases, and 5 bases lay in between. The CDR3 is 13 residues long.

This clone has a handful of counts. The genes are TRBV10-3 and TRBJ2-7; TRBD1 might be the D (5 bases). V lost 10 bases to trimming and J lost 3 bases, with 10 bases between them. Germline-derived CDR1 and CDR2 are ENHRY and SYGVKD. CDR3 length equals 11 residues. This chain's CDR3 is CAKDSDYEQYF. The CDR3 nucleotides read TGTGCCAAAGACAGTGACTACGAGCAGTACTTC.

The chain is built from TRBV9 and TRBJ2-7; 7 positions match TRBD2. The length of the CDR3 is 16 residues. Unmatched junction bases numbered 10, after V lost 4 bases and J lost 0 bases. The germline V gene encodes CDR1 SGDLS and CDR2 YYNGEE. This chain's CDR3 is CASSPSSGAFSYEQYF. In nucleotides, the CDR3 is TGTGCCAGCAGCCCAAGCAGCGGGGCATTCTCCTACGAGCAGTACTTC. The variable domain in full, with the rest retrieved from reference TRBV9 and TRBJ2-7, is DSGVTQTPKHLITATGQRVTLRCSPRSGDLSVYWYQQSLDQGLQFLIQYYNGEERAKGNILERFSAQQFPDLHSELNLSSLELGDSALYFCASSPSSGAFSYEQYFGPGTRLTVT.

The chain is built from TRBV2 and TRBJ1-6; D is perhaps TRBD1 (6 bases). This CDR3 has 17 amino acids. Deletions cut 6 bases from V and 13 bases from J, with 28 bases between. Per the germline V gene, CDR1 is SNHLY and CDR2 is FYNNEI. CDR3: CASRGYAGTSSLYPLHF. Here the CDR3 DNA reads TGTGCCAGCAGAGGATACGCAGGGACATCGTCCCTTTATCCCCTCCACTTT.

The chain combines TRBV25-1 with TRBJ1-1; no definite D call. Germline V lookup: CDR1 MGHDK, CDR2 SYGVNS. Deletions cut 4 bases from V and 10 bases from J, with 16 bases between. The CDR3 has 13 residues. This CDR3 is CASSGGARVGAFF. The CDR3 bases are TGTGCCAGCAGTGGGGGAGCACGAGTCGGAGCTTTCTTT.

This clone has just a few counts. This chain uses TRBV30 with TRBJ2-3; possible D gene TRBD2, 6 bases. This CDR3 has 14 residues. V dropped 4 bases and J dropped 0 bases, with 11 bases sitting between them. CDR1 and CDR2 (germline): GTSNPN, SVGIG (reference sequence). The CDR3 nucleotides read TGTGCCTGGAAGGAGGGATACAGCACAGATACGCAGTATTTT. It is translated as CAWKEGYSTDTQYF. Full variable domain (remainder filled in from reference TRBV30 and TRBJ2-3): SQTIHQWPATLVQPVGSPLSLECTVEGTSNPNLYWYRQAAGRGLQLLFYSVGIGQISSEVPQNLSASRPQDRQFILSSKKLLLSDSGFYLCAWKEGYSTDTQYFGPGTRLTVL.

The chain combines TRBV9 with TRBJ1-3, with 7 positions matching TRBD1. CDR1 SGDLS and CDR2 YYNGEE come from the germline V gene. V was pared by 3 bases and J by 2 bases, with 8 bases of the junction left unmatched. CDR3 length: 16 residues. CDR3 loop: CASSEGPGQTGNTIYF. In DNA form, the CDR3 reads TGTGCCAGCAGCGAGGGACCGGGACAGACTGGAAACACCATATATTTT. Complete variable domain (other parts from reference TRBV9 and TRBJ1-3): DSGVTQTPKHLITATGQRVTLRCSPRSGDLSVYWYQQSLDQGLQFLIQYYNGEERAKGNILERFSAQQFPDLHSELNLSSLELGDSALYFCASSEGPGQTGNTIYFGEGSWLTVV.

V is TRBV30 and J is TRBJ2-3; tentative D call: TRBD2 (5 bases). The germline V gene has CDR1 GTSNPN and CDR2 SVGIG (reference sequence). Trimming left V 3 bases short and J 5 bases short, with 18 bases between. The CDR3 runs 15 residues. CDR3 DNA sequence: TGTGCCTGGAGCCCGTTGTGGAGCGGTGGAGATACGCAGTATTTT. Protein product: CAWSPLWSGGDTQYF.

This sequence joins TRBV6-4 and TRBJ2-7; possible D gene TRBD2, 5 bases. Germline CDR1 reads MRHNA; CDR2 reads SNTAGT. V dropped 2 bases and J dropped 2 bases, with 10 bases sitting between them. The CDR3 runs to 14 residues. CDR3 nucleotides: TGTGCCAGCAGTGACCGGGCGGGTCCCTACGAGCAGTACTTC. Amino acid sequence: CASSDRAGPYEQYF.

This clone was found a few times. V and J are TRBV7-2 and TRBJ2-1; 7 bases align to TRBD2. The CDR3 is 15 amino acids. Germline V gene data show CDR1 as SGHTA and CDR2 as FQGNSA. The junction had 4 bases not matched to a gene; V was cut back by 5 bases and J by 0 bases. CDR3 sequence: CASSPGGGSYNEQFF. Written as DNA, the CDR3 is TGTGCCAGCAGCCCCGGCGGGGGCTCCTACAATGAGCAGTTCTTC.

CDR3 DNA: TGCAGCGTGCCTGGGGGGGAGAATGGCTACACCTTC. Encoded protein: CSVPGGENGYTF. The rearrangement uses TRBV29-1 and TRBJ1-2; a weak D match, TRBD1 (5 bases). There are 12 residues in the CDR3. Trimming took off 6 bases at V and 6 bases at J, with 14 bases between the two ends. CDR1 and CDR2 (germline): SQVTM, ANQGSEA.

This clone was picked up a small number of times. The rearrangement links TRBV11-2 to TRBJ2-5; possible D gene TRBD1, 6 bases. This CDR3 spans 16 amino acids. CDR1 and CDR2 from the germline V gene are SGHAT and FQNNGV. Deletions cut 1 base from V and 2 bases from J, with 14 bases between. The CDR3 DNA reads as TGTGCCAGCAGCTTAGGGGAAAGGGACACTCAAGAGACCCAGTACTTC. Its translation is CASSLGERDTQETQYF.

This clone has only a few counts. The chain combines TRBV4-2 with TRBJ2-3, with D possibly matching TRBD2 (6 bases). Germline CDR1 LGHNA, CDR2 YNFKEQ. V dropped 9 bases and J dropped 6 bases, with 16 bases sitting between them. The CDR3 is 13 amino acids. Here the CDR3 DNA reads TGTGCCAGTGCTGAGAGGGCGGGGGATACGCAGTATTTT. Amino acids: CASAERAGDTQYF.

This clone was counted only a few times. The chain couples TRBV7-6 to TRBJ2-7; 8 bases align to TRBD2. This CDR3 spans 16 amino acids. V lost 3 bases, J lost 0 bases, and 7 bases stayed unmatched. Per germline, CDR1 SGHVS and CDR2 FNYEAQ. CDR3 nucleotides: TGTGCCAGCAGCTTGACGGGGGGGCTGAGCTCCTACGAGCAGTACTTC. Its protein is CASSLTGGLSSYEQYF. The full variable domain, its missing parts supplied by reference TRBV7-6 and TRBJ2-7, is GAGVSQSPRYKVTKRGQDVALRCDPISGHVSLYWYRQALGQGPEFLTYFNYEAQQDKSGLPNDRFSAERPEGSISTLTIQRTEQRDSAMYRCASSLTGGLSSYEQYFGPGTRLTVT.

The chain employs TRBV28 and TRBJ2-3; 10 nucleotides agree with TRBD2. Per the germline V gene, CDR1 is MDHEN and CDR2 is SYDVKM. Losses at the gene ends were 6 bases for V and 3 bases for J; bases not matched to a gene: 9. This CDR3 is built from 16 residues. The CDR3 loop reads CASSPGTSVRTDTQYF. The CDR3, as DNA: TGTGCCAGCAGCCCCGGGACTAGCGTCAGAACAGATACGCAGTATTTT. The entire variable domain, with the rest obtained from reference TRBV28 and TRBJ2-3, is as follows: DVKVTQSSRYLVKRTGEKVFLECVQDMDHENMFWYRQDPGLGLRLIYFSYDVKMKEKGDIPEGYSVSREKKERFSLILESASTNQTSMYLCASSPGTSVRTDTQYFGPGTRLTVL.

The chain uses TRBV7-2 and TRBJ2-7, with TRBD2 as a possible D gene (6 bases). The length of the CDR3 is 16 residues. The V end lost 5 bases, the J end lost 7 bases, and 24 bases lay between the germline ends. CDR1 SGHTA and CDR2 FQGNSA come from the germline V gene. The CDR3 region is CASSPTPEGGNREQYF. For the CDR3, the DNA is TGTGCCAGCAGCCCCACCCCAGAGGGAGGAAACCGAGAGCAGTACTTC.